This entry concerns a single T cell receptor (beta chain). The antigen is unknown. Treatment of patients with chemo-refractory metastatic non-small-cell lung cancer consisted of focal radiation plus CTLA-4 blockade with ipilimumab. The data were produced by immunoSEQ multiplex PCR, yet TCRdb's version contains in-frame clones alone and is incomplete. The data hold about 45,000 clones, with more than 70% observed a single time. V shed 1 base and J shed 2 bases, with 8 bases lying between them. The V gene's germline CDR1 is LNHDA and CDR2 SQIVND (reference sequence). This CDR3 has 14 amino acids. This specimen comes from a study of radiotherapy plus CTLA-4 blockade in lung cancer. The overall study: Disease control was seen in approximately 29% of patients, objective responses in more than 15%. Study-wide points: Once radiotherapy plus ipilimumab had been given, TCR clones derived from tumor expanded in blood. With interferon-beta, early dynamics of blood T cell clones were reported to best predict response.

This chain connects TRBV19 to TRBJ1-1; unclear D gene. The specimen was peripheral blood, collected from a patient treated with radiotherapy plus ipilimumab. The TCR was taken from a human donor with non-small cell lung cancer who had stable disease on radiotherapy plus ipilimumab. In DNA, the CDR3 is TGTGCCAGTAGTATAGTGGGCAGTAACACTGAAGCTTTCTTT. Translated: CASSIVGSNTEAFF.